The 32 T cell receptor beta chains below all came from one sample that was sequenced in a study of control samples from healthy donors and cancer patients. TCRdb's copy holds only in-frame clones and misses some; the assay was immunoSEQ multiplex PCR. The repertoire consists of 100,000 to 150,000 clones, with approximately 90% occurring once and the leading ten covering around 2.5%. Material: blood. Receptors originate from a man aged 40-55 years in good health.

V and J are TRBV19 and TRBJ1-4; TRBD1 matches 9 bases. This CDR3 contains 15 residues. Germline CDR1 LNHDA, CDR2 SQIVND (reference sequence). The junction had 6 bases not matched to a gene; V was cut back by 8 bases and J by 2 bases. CDR3: CASGGQGTTNEKLFF. DNA of the CDR3: TGTGCCAGTGGGGGACAGGGAACGACTAATGAAAAACTGTTTTTT. The full variable domain, completed using reference TRBV19 and TRBJ1-4, is DGGITQSPKYLFRKEGQNVTLSCEQNLNHDAMYWYRQDPGQGLRLIYYSQIVNDFQKGDIAEGYSVSREKKESFPLTVTSAQKNPTAFYLCASGGQGTTNEKLFFGSGTQLSVL.

The rearrangement links TRBV5-5 to TRBJ1-2; tentatively, D is TRBD1 (6 bases). With 6 bases removed from V and 4 bases from J, the gap between germline ends came to 10 bases. There are 12 residues in the CDR3. Looked up from germline, CDR1 is SGHKS and CDR2 is YYEKEE (reference sequence). This CDR3 reads CASKQGSYGYTF. CDR3 nucleotide sequence: TGTGCCAGCAAACAGGGCTCCTATGGCTACACCTTC.

The chain combines TRBV20-1 with TRBJ1-2, with D possibly TRBD1 on 5 matching bases. There are 11 residues in the CDR3. Trimming took off 7 bases at V and 8 bases at J, with 14 bases between the two ends. Per germline, CDR1 DFQATT and CDR2 SNEGSKA (reference sequence). The CDR3 here is CSVRGTGGYTF. The DNA for the CDR3 is TGCAGTGTGAGGGGAACGGGCGGCTACACCTTC.

The J gene is TRBJ1-6, the V gene TRBV27; D perhaps matches TRBD1 (5 bases). Germline V gene sequence: CDR1 MNHEY, CDR2 SMNVEV (reference sequence). The CDR3 sequence is 14 residues long. The ends were cut back, 5 bases at V and 13 bases at J, with 18 bases in the middle. CDR3 in amino acids: CASSLQGISRPLHF. For the CDR3, the DNA is TGTGCCAGCAGTCTTCAGGGTATTAGTAGGCCCCTCCACTTT.

The chain has TRBV4-1 and TRBJ1-1, with D possibly TRBD1 on 5 matching bases. The ends were cut back, 1 base at V and 4 bases at J, with 7 bases in the middle. CDR1 and CDR2 (germline): MGHRA, YSYEKL. The CDR3 runs 13 residues. DNA for the CDR3: TGCGCCAGCAGCCAAGCCACAGGCACTGAAGCTTTCTTT. Its protein is CASSQATGTEAFF.

V gene TRBV2 combines with J gene TRBJ2-7; 7 bases map to TRBD1. Trimming cost V 6 bases and J 6 bases; bases outside gene matches: 5. The CDR3 covers 12 residues. Germline CDR1 reads SNHLY; CDR2 reads FYNNEI. CDR3 DNA: TGTGCCAGCAGGGGGGACAGTGGCGAGCAGTACTTC. This gives the protein CASRGDSGEQYF.

The rearrangement joins TRBV9 to TRBJ2-5; D is undetermined. Germline CDR1 is SGDLS and CDR2 is YYNGEE. The CDR3 sequence is 16 residues long. Trimming took off 0 bases at V and 0 bases at J, with 12 bases between the two ends. The CDR3 is CASSVGPHSNQETQYF. In DNA, the CDR3 is TGTGCCAGCAGCGTAGGCCCCCATAGCAACCAAGAGACCCAGTACTTC. Based on the CDR3 plus reference TRBV9 and TRBJ2-5, the full variable domain is DSGVTQTPKHLITATGQRVTLRCSPRSGDLSVYWYQQSLDQGLQFLIQYYNGEERAKGNILERFSAQQFPDLHSELNLSSLELGDSALYFCASSVGPHSNQETQYFGPGTRLLVL.

This sequence joins TRBV14 and TRBJ2-2; 9 positions agree with TRBD2. This CDR3 has 14 amino acids. J lost 4 bases, V lost 3 bases, and 0 bases had no gene match. The germline CDR1 and CDR2 sequences are SGHDN and FVKESK. The CDR3, as DNA: TGTGCCAGCAGCCAGCGGGGGGGCACCGGGGAGCTGTTTTTT. This sequence encodes CASSQRGGTGELFF.

A word on this clone: The same CDR3 also results from other DNA sequences found in this sample. The chain links TRBV6-5 to TRBJ1-5; TRBD1 is a possible D gene (5 bases). Germline V gene data show CDR1 as MNHEY and CDR2 as SVGAGI. The length of the CDR3 is 13 residues. Trimming stripped 6 bases from V and 2 bases from J, with 8 bases between. The CDR3 here is CASRGTGNQPQHF. The CDR3 nucleotides are TGTGCCAGCAGGGGGACGGGCAATCAGCCCCAGCATTTT.

The chain carries TRBV10-3 and TRBJ2-7; no definite D call. CDR1 ENHRY and CDR2 SYGVKD come from the germline V gene. The CDR3 has 14 residues. Trimming took 10 bases from V and 0 from J, leaving 16 bases between them. The CDR3 DNA reads TGTGCCACCTCCCAGACCTTTGGCTCCTACGAGCAGTACTTC. This encodes CATSQTFGSYEQYF.

This chain joins TRBV9 and TRBJ1-5; D is ambiguous. Trimming shortened V by 4 bases and J by 7 bases, and 21 bases separated the two germline ends. The CDR3 has 16 residues. CDR1 and CDR2 from the germline V gene are SGDLS and YYNGEE. The CDR3 DNA is TGTGCCAGCAGCCCCTGGGAGCCACCGCCCGGGCAGCCCCAGCATTTT. As protein: CASSPWEPPPGQPQHF.

The gene calls are TRBV5-1 and TRBJ1-3, with D hard to call. Germline CDR1 SGHRS, CDR2 YFSETQ. The CDR3 runs to 15 residues. V lost 4 bases, J lost 0 bases, and 11 bases lay in between. The CDR3, as DNA: TGCGCCAGCAGCCTGGAACTGAACTCTGGAAACACCATATATTTT. This encodes CASSLELNSGNTIYF.

CDR3 bases: TGTGCCAGCAGTTCGACAGGGAGGGAGCAGTACTTC. Its protein is CASSSTGREQYF. The chain carries TRBV6-6 and TRBJ2-7; a possible D gene is TRBD1 (7 bases). V was shortened by 4 bases and J by 7 bases, with 11 bases between the two germline ends. CDR1 is MNHNY, CDR2 SVGAGI, per germline (reference sequence). The CDR3 extends over 12 amino acids.

J is TRBJ1-1 and V is TRBV21-1; whether TRBD1, the table's D call, matches the DNA was not checked. TRBV21-1 is a documented pseudogene. This CDR3 contains 16 residues. CDR3: CASSKAGQGENTEAFF. The DNA for the CDR3 is TGTGCCAGCAGCAAAGCGGGACAGGGGGAGAACACTGAAGCTTTCTTT.

This clone was observed a single time. This rearrangement joins TRBV7-6 to TRBJ1-2; TRBD1 matches at 9 bases. The trim removed 3 bases at V and 4 bases at J, leaving 0 bases unmatched. Germline V gene data show CDR1 as SGHVS and CDR2 as FNYEAQ. The CDR3 is 13 amino acids. The CDR3 DNA follows: TGTGCCAGCAGCTTGGGACAGGGCTATGGCTACACCTTC. Translation: CASSLGQGYGYTF.

The rearrangement links TRBV9 to TRBJ2-2; 11 bases match TRBD1. Germline V gives CDR1 SGDLS, CDR2 YYNGEE. The CDR3 contains 18 residues. The V and J ends lost 0 bases and 3 bases, in that order; junction bases with no gene match: 7. CDR3 coding DNA: TGTGCCAGCAGCGTAGAGAGGTGGGACAGGGGGTACACCGGGGAGCTGTTTTTT. Its protein product is CASSVERWDRGYTGELFF.

The rearrangement joins TRBV5-5 to TRBJ1-1, with D unresolved. This CDR3 has 14 amino acids. V shed 0 bases and J shed 4 bases, with 10 bases lying between them. CDR1 and CDR2 (germline): SGHKS, YYEKEE (reference sequence). In nucleotides, the CDR3 is TGTGCCAGCAGCTTGGAGGAGGATTCCACTGAAGCTTTCTTT. Translating gives CASSLEEDSTEAFF.

This clone was seen only a few times. The V and J genes are TRBV19 and TRBJ1-1; 7 bases match TRBD1. Looked up from germline, CDR1 is LNHDA and CDR2 is SQIVND (reference sequence). Unmatched junction bases numbered 8, after V lost 10 bases and J lost 3 bases. This CDR3 comprises 13 residues. Written as DNA, the CDR3 is TGTGCCACTGCACAGGGGTATTACACTGAAGCTTTCTTT. Protein product: CATAQGYYTEAFF.

The V gene is TRBV6-6, the J gene TRBJ1-6; D uncertain. Germline V gives CDR1 MNHNY, CDR2 SVGAGI (reference sequence). The CDR3 runs 16 residues. Trimming cost V 4 bases and J 0 bases, with 10 bases left between them. CDR3 bases: TGTGCCAGCAGTTCTGGGAAAGACTCCTATAATTCACCCCTCCACTTT. The encoded protein is CASSSGKDSYNSPLHF.

This chain joins TRBV5-1 and TRBJ2-1; possibly TRBD1 for D (6 bases). The CDR3 consists of 14 residues. Deletions cut 0 bases from V and 5 bases from J, with 9 bases between. From germline, CDR1 is SGHRS and CDR2 YFSETQ. CDR3 loop: CASSLDWDNNEQFF. Written as DNA, the CDR3 is TGCGCCAGCAGCTTGGATTGGGACAACAATGAGCAGTTCTTC. Based on the CDR3 plus reference TRBV5-1 and TRBJ2-1, the full variable domain is KAGVTQTPRYLIKTRGQQVTLSCSPISGHRSVSWYQQTPGQGLQFLFEYFSETQRNKGNFPGRFSGRQFSNSRSEMNVSTLELGDSALYLCASSLDWDNNEQFFGPGTRLTVL.

The chain carries TRBV6-5 and TRBJ1-3, with D possibly being TRBD1 (5 bases). CDR3 length: 13 residues. V was pared by 3 bases and J by 3 bases, with 6 bases between. Germline loops: CDR1 MNHEY, CDR2 SVGAGI. DNA of the CDR3: TGTGCCAGCAGTTATGGGGGTGGAAACACCATATATTTT. It translates to CASSYGGGNTIYF.

This sequence joins TRBV10-3 and TRBJ2-2; no reliable D call. CDR3 length: 15 amino acids. Germline V gene data show CDR1 as ENHRY and CDR2 as SYGVKD. V lost 5 bases to trimming and J lost 6 bases, with 16 bases between them. DNA for the CDR3: TGTGCCATCAGTCGGACCCACGGAGAACCCGGGGAGCTGTTTTTT. This codes for CAISRTHGEPGELFF.

The V call is TRBV11-2, the J call TRBJ1-6, with TRBD1 matching over 8 bases. In germline, CDR1 is SGHAT, CDR2 FQNNGV. The CDR3 runs to 14 residues. Germline trimming cut 0 bases from V and 8 bases from J; bases unmatched to any gene: 0. The CDR3 DNA reads TGTGCCAGCAGCTTAGAGACAGGGGATTCACCCCTCCACTTT. This translates into CASSLETGDSPLHF.

This chain joins TRBV2 and TRBJ1-5; the D is unclear. Per the germline V gene, CDR1 is SNHLY and CDR2 is FYNNEI. This CDR3 comprises 13 residues. With 6 bases removed from V and 3 bases from J, the gap between germline ends came to 9 bases. CDR3 residues: CASSWGPNQPQHF. The CDR3 DNA reads TGTGCCAGCAGCTGGGGTCCCAATCAGCCCCAGCATTTT.

A single count supports this clone. The CDR3 coding sequence is TGTGCCAGCAGTTACACCCGGACAGGGTGGACTGAAGCTTTCTTT. Amino acids: CASSYTRTGWTEAFF. The V gene is TRBV6-5, the J gene TRBJ1-1; 8 bases are shared with TRBD1. The V gene's germline CDR1 is MNHEY and CDR2 SVGAGI. This CDR3 is built from 15 residues. The V and J ends lost 2 bases and 5 bases, in that order; junction bases with no gene match: 7.

The J gene is TRBJ2-5, the V gene TRBV24-1, with D unclear. The CDR3 has 17 amino acids. V was pared by 6 bases and J by 5 bases, with 24 bases between. Germline V gene sequence: CDR1 KGHDR, CDR2 SFDVKD. CDR3 sequence: CATSSTTNPFVRETQYF. The CDR3 nucleotides read TGTGCCACCAGTTCGACGACCAACCCCTTCGTCCGGGAGACCCAGTACTTC.

The V call is TRBV4-2, the J call TRBJ2-2; D gene uncertain. The CDR3 is 15 amino acids. V was clipped by 0 bases and J by 2 bases, with 7 bases between them. Germline V lookup: CDR1 LGHNA, CDR2 YNFKEQ. CDR3 nucleotide sequence: TGTGCCAGCAGCCAAGATCCGCGCAACACCGGGGAGCTGTTTTTT. It is translated as CASSQDPRNTGELFF.

The J gene is TRBJ1-6, the V gene TRBV5-5; D gene unclear. Germline CDR1 reads SGHKS; CDR2 reads YYEKEE (reference sequence). This CDR3 is 16 amino acids long. V lost 4 bases and J lost 0, with 11 bases in between. The chain's CDR3 is CASSGKSGSYNSPLHF. Here the CDR3 DNA reads TGTGCCAGCAGCGGTAAAAGCGGCTCCTATAATTCACCCCTCCACTTT.

The chain combines TRBV18 with TRBJ2-3; D is undetermined. The V end was cut by 2 bases, the J end by 6 bases, with 6 bases between. The germline CDR1 and CDR2 sequences are KGHSH and LQKENI. This CDR3 spans 12 amino acids. CDR3 nucleotide sequence: TGTGCCAGCTCACCATTTCAGGATACGCAGTATTTT. Protein product: CASSPFQDTQYF.

The rearrangement joins TRBV6-6 to TRBJ1-1, with 7 positions matching TRBD1. J gave up 6 bases and V 7 bases, and 11 bases lay outside the gene matches. This CDR3 contains 14 residues. Germline V gives CDR1 MNHNY, CDR2 SVGAGI (reference sequence). The CDR3 protein is CASTRETGIPEAFF. The CDR3 nucleotides are TGTGCCAGCACCAGGGAGACAGGGATACCTGAAGCTTTCTTT.

The chain recombines TRBV7-3 with TRBJ2-3; D is perhaps TRBD2 (5 bases). The germline CDR1 and CDR2 sequences are SGHTA and FQGTGA. The germline V and J ends were trimmed by 5 bases and 1 base, with 19 bases remaining between them. The CDR3 is 17 amino acids. The CDR3 loop reads CASSRGVSGLGTDTQYF. The CDR3 DNA sequence: TGTGCCAGCAGCCGAGGAGTGTCGGGGTTGGGCACAGATACGCAGTATTTT.

The chain links TRBV12-5 to TRBJ2-3, with D tentatively TRBD2 (6 bases). V was clipped by 1 base and J by 0 bases, with 8 bases between them. The CDR3 is 15 residues long. CDR1 LGHNT and CDR2 FRNRAP come from the germline V gene. The CDR3 spells CASGLAGESTDTQYF. CDR3 nucleotides: TGTGCTAGTGGTTTGGCGGGGGAGAGCACAGATACGCAGTATTTT.